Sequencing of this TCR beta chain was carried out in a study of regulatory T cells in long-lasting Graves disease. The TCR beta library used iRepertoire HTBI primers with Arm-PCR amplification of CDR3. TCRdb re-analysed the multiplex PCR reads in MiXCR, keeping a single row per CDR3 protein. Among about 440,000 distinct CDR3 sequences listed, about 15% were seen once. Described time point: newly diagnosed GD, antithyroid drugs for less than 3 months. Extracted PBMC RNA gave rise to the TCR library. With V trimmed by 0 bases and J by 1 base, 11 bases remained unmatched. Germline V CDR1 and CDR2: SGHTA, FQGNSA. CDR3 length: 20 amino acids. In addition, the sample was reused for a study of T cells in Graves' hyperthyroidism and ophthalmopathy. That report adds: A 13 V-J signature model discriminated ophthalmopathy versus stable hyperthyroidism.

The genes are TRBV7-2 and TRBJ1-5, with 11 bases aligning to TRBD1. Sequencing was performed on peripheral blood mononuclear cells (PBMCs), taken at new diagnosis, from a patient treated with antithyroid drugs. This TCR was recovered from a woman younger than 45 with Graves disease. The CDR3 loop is CASSLARDRGGARSNQPQHF. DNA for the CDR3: TGTGCCAGCAGCTTAGCCCGGGACAGGGGGGGAGCTAGGAGCAATCAGCCCCAGCATTTT.